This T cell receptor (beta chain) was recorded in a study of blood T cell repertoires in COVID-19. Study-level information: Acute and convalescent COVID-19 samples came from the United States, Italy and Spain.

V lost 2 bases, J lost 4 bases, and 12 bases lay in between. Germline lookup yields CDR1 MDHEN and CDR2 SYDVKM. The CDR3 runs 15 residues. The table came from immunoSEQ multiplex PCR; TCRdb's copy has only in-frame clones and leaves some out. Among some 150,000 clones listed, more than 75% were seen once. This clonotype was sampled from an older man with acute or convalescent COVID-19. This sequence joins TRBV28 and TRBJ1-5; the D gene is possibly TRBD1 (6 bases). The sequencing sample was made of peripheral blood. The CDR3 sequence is CASSLGGASNQPQHF. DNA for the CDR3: TGTGCCAGCAGTTTAGGGGGGGCGTCAAATCAGCCCCAGCATTTT.